Included here is one T cell receptor (beta chain) sequence, with context. It has no known antigen specificity. Relative to the germline gene, one junction end is altered; a read error may explain this. CDR3 length: 15 amino acids, cysteine to phenylalanine. CDR3 DNA only is kept here, 45 bases in frame from base 1. The germline V gene yields MNHEY for CDR1 and SVGAGI for CDR2. The data were obtained in a study of tumor-infiltrating lymphocytes in primary liver carcinoma (TCRdb year 2017). The study in broad terms: Hepatocellular carcinoma (four) or combined HCC and intrahepatic cholangiocarcinoma (one) was present in the five patients, who were three men and two women aged 30 to 69 years. The five patients had tumors of stage T1-T3 N0M0, with maximum diameters ranging from about 4.2 to 10 cm. Each sample produced roughly 3.65 to 7.13 million productive TCRbeta reads, and read depth showed no significant difference between tissue types. Across five regions of each liver tumor, along with adjacent normal tissue and blood, the study brought together TCRbeta repertoire sequencing, expression microarrays and whole-exome sequencing. A total of roughly 35 specimens from 5 patients underwent TCRbeta repertoire sequencing, comprising 25 tumor regions, 5 adjacent noncancerous liver tissues and 5 peripheral blood samples. To link TCRbeta repertoire diversity to the local molecular phenotype, the approximately 23 tumor region samples were profiled with Agilent mRNA microarrays. Repertoires from technical replicates were highly reproducible, with mean shared-clone rates about 0.88 and correlation coefficients above 0.95.

Without any cell sorting, total RNA and DNA were extracted together from around 20-30 mg of bulk tissue using the AllPrep DNA/RNA mini kit. Between late 2015 and early 2016, about 5 patients in China with histopathologically diagnosed primary liver carcinoma had their tumors surgically resected. Chronic HBV infection was present in the patients, and the patients were treatment-naive at sampling. Five spatially separated regions were sampled from each tumor: the superior, inferior, left-lateral and right-lateral poles, plus the tumor centre. According to histology, viable tumor cells made up more than 75% of every tumor sample. Pieces of fresh tumor and adjacent tissue were cut in half, with one half kept in RNAlater at -80 degrees C and the other half sent for histology. Study-level results and caveats: Because sequencing covered only the TCR beta chain and unpaired alpha chains were not captured, true repertoire diversity is likely underestimated. The study included only four to six patients, and the authors note findings should be validated in a larger study. Consistent with antigen-driven expansion, pairs of tumor regions showed higher repertoire overlap (mean about 36%) than either tumor-adjacent pairs (about 17%) or tumor-blood pairs (approximately 14%). Since the samples were bulk and unsorted, there was no way to compare CD4+ and CD8+ T cell repertoires. Only roughly 7-24% of top clones appeared in all five regions of a tumor, which suggests that tumor-infiltrating T cells are spatially heterogeneous. Compared with blood, tumors had a significantly larger share of the repertoire taken up by the top 250 clones (p = 0.039).

TCRbeta-specific cDNA was reverse-transcribed from about 0.45 ug total RNA using a constant-region primer and ProtoScript II reverse transcriptase. TCRbeta libraries were built with three nested multiplex PCR rounds, a slightly modified ARM-PCR procedure. Each of the first two PCR rounds ran for around 10 cycles using multiplex TRBV1-TRBV30 forward primers together with a Cbeta reverse primer. Sample barcodes and Illumina adapters were added in a final 25-cycle PCR with Deep VentR polymerase. Before sequencing, amplicons between 200 and 500 bp were purified from gel using a QIAquick gel extraction kit. An Illumina HiSeq 2500 was used to sequence the TCRbeta amplicons, generating 250-bp paired-end reads. In the authors' own workflow: Reads were quality-trimmed with Trimmomatic v0.33, and paired reads were merged with FLASH v1.2.11 to recover full CDR3 sequences. V, D and J germline segments were assigned to the rearranged TCRbeta sequences by MiGEC v1.2.1b. Clonotype statistics, along with Shannon-Wiener diversity indices, were calculated using VDJtools v1.0.0. Except for diversity analysis, only the 250 most abundant clonotypes of each sample were used in subsequent analyses to reduce sampling bias. TCRdb trimmed the raw reads at Q25, called clones with MiXCR and kept productive beta chains. One record per CDR3 amino acid sequence lists the most common genes and DNA. Here the V and J calls rest on TCRdb's processing, not on the authors' analysis. Here the sample has roughly 78,000 distinct CDR3 sequences; 71% occur a single time. The ten biggest clones cover roughly an eighth of the sample.

The specimen was liver tumor tissue from sampling region 4. The sample's cell subset or site label, in plain terms: tumor region T4, right-lateral pole. This TCR derives from an older woman with primary liver carcinoma and hepatitis B virus infection. The V and J segments used are TRBV6-5 and TRBJ2-3; a stretch of 8 junction bases matches TRBD2. Here is the DNA: TGTGCCAGCAGGGCTAGCGGGCAAGGAACAGATAGGCAGTATTTT. Translated, this gives CASRASGQGTDRQYF.